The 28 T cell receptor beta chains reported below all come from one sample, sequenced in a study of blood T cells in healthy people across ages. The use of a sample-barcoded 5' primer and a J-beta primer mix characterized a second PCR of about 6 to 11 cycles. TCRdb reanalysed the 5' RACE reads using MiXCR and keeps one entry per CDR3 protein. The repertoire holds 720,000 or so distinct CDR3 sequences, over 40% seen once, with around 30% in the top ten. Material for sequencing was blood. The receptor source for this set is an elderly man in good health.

CDR3 sequence: CASSLAPDRGNEQFF. CDR3 DNA sequence: TGTGCCAGCAGCTTAGCGCCGGACAGGGGCAATGAGCAGTTCTTC. The V and J genes are TRBV7-6 and TRBJ2-1, with TRBD1 matching over 9 bases. In germline, CDR1 is SGHVS, CDR2 FNYEAQ. The junction had 3 bases not matched to a gene; V was cut back by 0 bases and J by 6 bases. The CDR3 contains 15 residues.

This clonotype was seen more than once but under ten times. Here the CDR3 reads CSARREVVGEQFF. CDR3 bases: TGCAGTGCTAGGAGGGAGGTCGTAGGTGAGCAGTTCTTC. The V gene is TRBV20-1, the J gene TRBJ2-1, with D maybe TRBD2 (6 bases). The CDR3 has 13 residues. Germline CDR1 is DFQATT and CDR2 is SNEGSKA (reference sequence). V was clipped by 3 bases and J by 9 bases, with 15 bases between them.

CDR3 coding DNA: TGTGCCAGCAGTTGGGGACAGGGTTTCAATCAGCCCCAGCATTTT. It specifies CASSWGQGFNQPQHF. The J gene is TRBJ1-5, the V gene TRBV28, with 9 nucleotides matching TRBD1. CDR3 size: 15 residues. Germline lookup yields CDR1 MDHEN and CDR2 SYDVKM. J lost 3 bases, V lost 4 bases, and 4 bases had no gene match.

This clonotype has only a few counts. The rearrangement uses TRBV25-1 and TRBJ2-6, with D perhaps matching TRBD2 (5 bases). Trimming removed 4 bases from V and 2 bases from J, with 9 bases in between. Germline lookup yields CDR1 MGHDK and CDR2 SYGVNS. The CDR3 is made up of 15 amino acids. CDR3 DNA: TGTGCCAGCAGTGGACTCGGGGCTGGGGCCAACGTCCTGACTTTC. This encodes CASSGLGAGANVLTF.

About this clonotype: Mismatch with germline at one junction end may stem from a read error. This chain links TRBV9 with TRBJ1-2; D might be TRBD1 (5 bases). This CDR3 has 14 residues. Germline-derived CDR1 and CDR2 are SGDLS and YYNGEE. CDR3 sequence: CASSVDGRVYGYTF. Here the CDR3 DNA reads TGTGCCAGCAGCGTGGATGGCAGGGTCTATGGCTACACTTTC.

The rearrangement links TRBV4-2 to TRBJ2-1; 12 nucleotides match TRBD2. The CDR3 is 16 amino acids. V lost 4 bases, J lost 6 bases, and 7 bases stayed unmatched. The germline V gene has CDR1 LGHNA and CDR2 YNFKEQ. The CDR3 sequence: CASSLSSGRAGNEQFF. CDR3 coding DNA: TGTGCCAGCAGCCTATCTAGCGGGAGGGCAGGCAATGAGCAGTTCTTC.

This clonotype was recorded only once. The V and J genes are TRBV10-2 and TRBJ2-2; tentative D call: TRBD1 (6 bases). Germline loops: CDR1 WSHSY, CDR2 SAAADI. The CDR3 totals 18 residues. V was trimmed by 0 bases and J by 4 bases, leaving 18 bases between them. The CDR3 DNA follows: TGCGCCAGCAGTGAGTCGACAGGTGGATTAACTAGCACCGGGGAGCTGTTTTTT. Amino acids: CASSESTGGLTSTGELFF.

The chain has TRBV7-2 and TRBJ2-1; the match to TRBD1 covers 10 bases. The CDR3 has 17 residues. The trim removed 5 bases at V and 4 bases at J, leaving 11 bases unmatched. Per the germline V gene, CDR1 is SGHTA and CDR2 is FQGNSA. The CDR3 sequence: CASSREGQGTLYNEQFF. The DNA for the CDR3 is TGTGCCAGCAGCAGAGAGGGACAGGGGACCTTATACAATGAGCAGTTCTTC.

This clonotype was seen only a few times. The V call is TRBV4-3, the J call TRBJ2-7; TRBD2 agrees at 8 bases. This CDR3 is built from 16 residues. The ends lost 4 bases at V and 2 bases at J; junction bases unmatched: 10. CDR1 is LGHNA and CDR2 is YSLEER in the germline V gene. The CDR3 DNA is TGCGCCAGCAGCCGGCAAACGAGCGGGAGAGCCTACGAGCAGTACTTC. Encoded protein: CASSRQTSGRAYEQYF.

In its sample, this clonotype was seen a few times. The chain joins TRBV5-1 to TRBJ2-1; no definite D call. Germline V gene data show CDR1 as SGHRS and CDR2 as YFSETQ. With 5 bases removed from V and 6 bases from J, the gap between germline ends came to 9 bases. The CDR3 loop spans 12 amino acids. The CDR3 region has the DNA TGCGCCAGCAGTAGGCAGCCCAATGAGCAGTTCTTC. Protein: CASSRQPNEQFF.

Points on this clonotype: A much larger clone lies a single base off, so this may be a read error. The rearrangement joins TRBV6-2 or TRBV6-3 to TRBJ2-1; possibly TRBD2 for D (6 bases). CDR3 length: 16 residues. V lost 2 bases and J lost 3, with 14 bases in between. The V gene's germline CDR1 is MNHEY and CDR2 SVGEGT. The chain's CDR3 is CASSYNPGLFYNEQFF. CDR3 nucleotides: TGTGCCAGCAGTTACAATCCGGGACTTTTCTACAATGAGCAGTTCTTC.

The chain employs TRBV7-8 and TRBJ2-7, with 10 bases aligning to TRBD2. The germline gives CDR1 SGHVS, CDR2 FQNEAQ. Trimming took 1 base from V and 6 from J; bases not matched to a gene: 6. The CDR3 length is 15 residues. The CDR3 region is CASSLVASGSREQYF. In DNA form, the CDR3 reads TGTGCCAGCAGCTTAGTGGCTAGCGGGAGCCGCGAGCAGTACTTC.

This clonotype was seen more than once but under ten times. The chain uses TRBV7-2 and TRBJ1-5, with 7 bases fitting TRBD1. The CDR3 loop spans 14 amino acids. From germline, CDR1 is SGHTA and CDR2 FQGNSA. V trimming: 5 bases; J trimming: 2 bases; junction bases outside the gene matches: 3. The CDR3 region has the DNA TGTGCCAGCAGCAAAGGACAGGGCAATCAGCCCCAGCATTTT. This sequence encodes CASSKGQGNQPQHF.

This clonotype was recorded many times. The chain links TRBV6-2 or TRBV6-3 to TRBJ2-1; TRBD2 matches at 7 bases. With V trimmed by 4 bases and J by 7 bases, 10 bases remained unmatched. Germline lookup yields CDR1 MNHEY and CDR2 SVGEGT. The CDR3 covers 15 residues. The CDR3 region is CASSSGIMRGNEQFF. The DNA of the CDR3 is TGTGCCAGCAGTTCGGGAATAATGCGGGGGAATGAGCAGTTCTTC.

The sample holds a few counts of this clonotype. Here the CDR3 DNA reads TGCAGCGTTGAAGGCAGCCAATATTCTAGCACAGATACGCAGTATTTT. This sequence encodes CSVEGSQYSSTDTQYF. The J gene is TRBJ2-3, the V gene TRBV29-1; the D is unclear. The CDR3 has 16 residues. Trimming pared 1 base from V and 0 bases from J, leaving 14 bases between. Germline-derived CDR1 and CDR2 are SQVTM and ANQGSEA.

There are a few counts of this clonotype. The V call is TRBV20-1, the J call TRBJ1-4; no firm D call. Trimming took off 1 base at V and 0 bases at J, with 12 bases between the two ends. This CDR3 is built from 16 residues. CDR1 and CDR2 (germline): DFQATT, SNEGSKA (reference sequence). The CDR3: CSARAYTVATNEKLFF. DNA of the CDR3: TGCAGTGCTAGAGCTTACACAGTGGCAACTAATGAAAAACTGTTTTTT.

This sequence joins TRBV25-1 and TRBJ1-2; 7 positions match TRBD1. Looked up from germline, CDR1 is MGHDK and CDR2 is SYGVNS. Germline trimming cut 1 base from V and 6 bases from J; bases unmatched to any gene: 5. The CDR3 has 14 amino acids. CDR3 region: CASSEWAGGNGYTF. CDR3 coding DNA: TGTGCCAGCAGTGAATGGGCAGGGGGTAATGGCTACACCTTC.

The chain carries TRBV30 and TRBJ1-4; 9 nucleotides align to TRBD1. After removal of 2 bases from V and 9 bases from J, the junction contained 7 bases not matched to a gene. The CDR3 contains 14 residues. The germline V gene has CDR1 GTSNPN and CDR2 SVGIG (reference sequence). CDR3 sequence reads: CAWSTGTGIKKLFF. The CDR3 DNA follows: TGTGCCTGGAGTACTGGGACAGGGATAAAAAAACTGTTTTTT.

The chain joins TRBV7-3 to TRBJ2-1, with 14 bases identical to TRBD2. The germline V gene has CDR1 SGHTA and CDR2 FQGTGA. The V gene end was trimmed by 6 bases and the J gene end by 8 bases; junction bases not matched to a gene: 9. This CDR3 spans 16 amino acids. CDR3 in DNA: TGTGCCAGCAGAGCTACCGGGACTAGCGGGAGCTATGAGCAGTTCTTC. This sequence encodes CASRATGTSGSYEQFF. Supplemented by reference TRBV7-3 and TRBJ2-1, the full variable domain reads GAGVSQTPSNKVTEKGKYVELRCDPISGHTALYWYRQSLGQGPEFLIYFQGTGAADDSGLPNDRFFAVRPEGSVSTLKIQRTERGDSAVYLCASRATGTSGSYEQFFGPGTRLTVL.

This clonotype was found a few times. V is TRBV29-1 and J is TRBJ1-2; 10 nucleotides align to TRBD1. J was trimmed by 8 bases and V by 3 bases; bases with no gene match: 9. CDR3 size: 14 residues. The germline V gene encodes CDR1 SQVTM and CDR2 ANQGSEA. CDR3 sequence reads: CSVEPRQGAGGYTF. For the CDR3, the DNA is TGCAGCGTTGAGCCAAGACAGGGGGCAGGAGGCTACACCTTC.

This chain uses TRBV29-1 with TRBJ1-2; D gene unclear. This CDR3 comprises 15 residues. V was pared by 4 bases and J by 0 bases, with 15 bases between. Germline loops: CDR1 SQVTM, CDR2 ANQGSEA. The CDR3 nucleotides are TGCAGCGTTGTGCCCACTTTACATCCTAACTATGGCTACACCTTC. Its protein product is CSVVPTLHPNYGYTF.

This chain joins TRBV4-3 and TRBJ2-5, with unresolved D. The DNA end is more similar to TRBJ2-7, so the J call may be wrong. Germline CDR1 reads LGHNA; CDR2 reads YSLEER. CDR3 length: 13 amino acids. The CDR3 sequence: CASSQGLKTEQYF. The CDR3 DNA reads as TGCGCCAGCAGCCAAGGCCTTAAGACCGAGCAGTACTTC.

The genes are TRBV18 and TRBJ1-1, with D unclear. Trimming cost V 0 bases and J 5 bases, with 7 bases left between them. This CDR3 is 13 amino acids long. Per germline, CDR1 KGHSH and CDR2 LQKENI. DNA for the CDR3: TGTGCCAGCTCACCACCCTTGGGGACTGAAGCTTTCTTT. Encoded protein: CASSPPLGTEAFF. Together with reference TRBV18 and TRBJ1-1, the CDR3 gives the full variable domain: NAGVMQNPRHLVRRRGQEARLRCSPMKGHSHVYWYRQLPEEGLKFMVYLQKENIIDESGMPKERFSAEFPKEGPSILRIQQVVRGDSAAYFCASSPPLGTEAFFGQGTRLTVV.

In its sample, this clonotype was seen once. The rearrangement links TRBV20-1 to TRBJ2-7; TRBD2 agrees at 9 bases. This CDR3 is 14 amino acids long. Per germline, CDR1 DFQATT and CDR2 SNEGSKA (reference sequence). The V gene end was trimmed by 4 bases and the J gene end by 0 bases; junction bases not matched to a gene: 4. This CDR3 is CSAISGGSSYEQYF. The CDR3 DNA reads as TGCAGTGCTATTAGCGGGGGTAGCTCCTACGAGCAGTACTTC.

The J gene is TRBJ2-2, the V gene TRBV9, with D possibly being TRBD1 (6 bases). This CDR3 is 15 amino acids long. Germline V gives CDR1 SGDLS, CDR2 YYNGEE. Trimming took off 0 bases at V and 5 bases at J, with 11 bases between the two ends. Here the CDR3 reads CASSVVKGQTGELFF. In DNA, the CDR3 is TGTGCCAGCAGCGTAGTAAAGGGACAAACCGGGGAGCTGTTTTTT.

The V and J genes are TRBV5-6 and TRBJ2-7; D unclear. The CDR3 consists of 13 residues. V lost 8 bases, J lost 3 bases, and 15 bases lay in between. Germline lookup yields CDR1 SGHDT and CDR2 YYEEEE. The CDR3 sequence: CASAPVDVYEQYF. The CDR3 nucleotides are TGTGCCAGTGCCCCTGTAGACGTCTACGAGCAGTACTTC.

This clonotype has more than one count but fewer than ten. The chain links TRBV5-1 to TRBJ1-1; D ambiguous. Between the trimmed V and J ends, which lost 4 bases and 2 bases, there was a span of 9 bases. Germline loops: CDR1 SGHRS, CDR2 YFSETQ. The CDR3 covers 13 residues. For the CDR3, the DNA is TGCGCCAGCAGCGTGCCCGGAAACACTGAAGCTTTCTTT. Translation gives CASSVPGNTEAFF.

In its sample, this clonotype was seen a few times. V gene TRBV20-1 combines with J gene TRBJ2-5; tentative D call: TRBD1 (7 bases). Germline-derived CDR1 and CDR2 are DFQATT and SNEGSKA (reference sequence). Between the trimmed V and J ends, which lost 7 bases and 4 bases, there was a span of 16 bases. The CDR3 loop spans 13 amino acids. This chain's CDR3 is CSGRGRNGETQYF. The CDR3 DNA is TGCAGTGGGAGGGGGCGGAACGGAGAGACCCAGTACTTC.